Listed below are T cell receptor beta chains from one sample, sequenced in a study of T cell responses to AZD1222 COVID-19 vaccine. Using immunoSEQ multiplex PCR, the repertoire was profiled, and TCRdb retains in-frame clones only, with some absent. Of approximately 150,000 clones in the sample, over 75% were seen once. The source material was peripheral blood, sampled on day 0 of AZD1222 vaccination. These receptors all stem from an adult in good health. The CDR3 runs from the conserved cysteine through the conserved F or W. Each record gives: clone size, V gene, D gene, J gene, CDR3 length, CDR3 DNA, CDR3 protein. A D gene is named only where the DNA matches it firmly. Only part of the rows carry a size: once, few, many, or a class if the clone is expanded.

clone size: NA
V gene: TRBV7-2
D gene: NA
J gene: TRBJ1-2
CDR3 length: 15
CDR3 DNA: TGTGCCAGCAGCTTAGCTGGGAGCTCTAACTATGGCTACACCTTC
CDR3 protein: CASSLAGSSNYGYTF

clone size: NA
V gene: TRBV19
D gene: NA
J gene: TRBJ1-1
CDR3 length: 13
CDR3 DNA: TGTGCCAGTAGTATACCGGGATCCACTGAAGCTTTCTTT
CDR3 protein: CASSIPGSTEAFF

clone size: NA
V gene: TRBV11-2
D gene: TRBD1
J gene: TRBJ1-6
CDR3 length: 15
CDR3 DNA: TGTGCCAGCAGCTTAGGAGGGGGCGCGGATTCACCCCTCCACTTT
CDR3 protein: CASSLGGGADSPLHF

clone size: NA
V gene: TRBV28
D gene: NA
J gene: TRBJ1-5
CDR3 length: 18
CDR3 DNA: TGTGCCAGCAGTTCCCTCCGGGACCACCTCCAGCTTAATCAGCCCCAGCATTTT
CDR3 protein: CASSSLRDHLQLNQPQHF

clone size: once
V gene: TRBV5-1
D gene: TRBD2
J gene: TRBJ2-5
CDR3 length: 17
CDR3 DNA: TGCGCCAGCCGGCTAGCGGGAGGGCCCGGTCTCGTCGGGACCCAGTACTTC
CDR3 protein: CASRLAGGPGLVGTQYF

clone size: few
V gene: TRBV12-3/TRBV12-4
D gene: NA
J gene: TRBJ1-1
CDR3 length: 13
CDR3 DNA: TGTGCCAGCAGCCAGAATGTGAACACTGAAGCTTTCTTT
CDR3 protein: CASSQNVNTEAFF

clone size: NA
V gene: TRBV28
D gene: NA
J gene: TRBJ1-2
CDR3 length: 11
CDR3 DNA: TGTGCCAGCAGTTTACGGATGGGCTACACCTTC
CDR3 protein: CASSLRMGYTF

clone size: once
V gene: TRBV12-3/TRBV12-4
D gene: NA
J gene: TRBJ2-7
CDR3 length: 13
CDR3 DNA: TGTGCCAGCAGTTTCCAGGGGATGGGCGAGCAGTACTTC
CDR3 protein: CASSFQGMGEQYF

clone size: few
V gene: TRBV28
D gene: TRBD1
J gene: TRBJ1-1
CDR3 length: 13
CDR3 DNA: TGTGCCAGCAGGGGACAGGGGAGGGCTGAAGCTTTCTTT
CDR3 protein: CASRGQGRAEAFF

clone size: NA
V gene: TRBV19
D gene: NA
J gene: TRBJ2-6
CDR3 length: 17
CDR3 DNA: TGTGCCAGTAGAGACGGTAGATGGAACCCTGGGGCCAACGTCCTGACTTTC
CDR3 protein: CASRDGRWNPGANVLTF

clone size: NA
V gene: TRBV14
D gene: TRBD2
J gene: TRBJ2-3
CDR3 length: 16
CDR3 DNA: TGTGCCAGCAGCCAACGACCGGGACTAGCGACAGATACGCAGTATTTT
CDR3 protein: CASSQRPGLATDTQYF

clone size: NA
V gene: TRBV18
D gene: NA
J gene: TRBJ1-2
CDR3 length: 14
CDR3 DNA: TGTGCCAGCTCAGGGGAGTTAAGAGGCTATGGCTACACCTTC
CDR3 protein: CASSGELRGYGYTF

clone size: NA
V gene: TRBV7-2
D gene: TRBD2
J gene: TRBJ2-1
CDR3 length: 14
CDR3 DNA: TGTGCCAGCAGCTCGCGGGGGGGCGACAATGAGCAGTTCTTC
CDR3 protein: CASSSRGGDNEQFF

clone size: NA
V gene: TRBV6-5
D gene: TRBD2
J gene: TRBJ2-1
CDR3 length: 15
CDR3 DNA: TGTGCCAGCAGTTACGGGAGGGGTCGGGACAATGAGCAGTTCTTC
CDR3 protein: CASSYGRGRDNEQFF

clone size: once
V gene: TRBV4-3
D gene: NA
J gene: TRBJ1-4
CDR3 length: 15
CDR3 DNA: TGCGCCAGCAGCCAAGACAGGGCAACTAATGAAAAACTGTTTTTT
CDR3 protein: CASSQDRATNEKLFF

clone size: NA
V gene: TRBV6-2/TRBV6-3
D gene: NA
J gene: TRBJ2-3
CDR3 length: 13
CDR3 DNA: TGTGCCAGCAGTTCCGGATCCGGGGATACGCAGTATTTT
CDR3 protein: CASSSGSGDTQYF

clone size: NA
V gene: TRBV14
D gene: NA
J gene: TRBJ2-3
CDR3 length: 15
CDR3 DNA: TGTGCCAGCAGCGGGGACTTCTATAGCACAGATACGCAGTATTTT
CDR3 protein: CASSGDFYSTDTQYF

clone size: NA
V gene: TRBV5-1
D gene: NA
J gene: TRBJ1-1
CDR3 length: 16
CDR3 DNA: TGCGCCAGCAGACCAGGGGATACGAAACCAGGCACTGAAGCTTTCTTT
CDR3 protein: CASRPGDTKPGTEAFF

clone size: NA
V gene: TRBV19
D gene: NA
J gene: TRBJ1-1
CDR3 length: 14
CDR3 DNA: TGTGCCAGTAGACCCGGGACGACGAACACTGAAGCTTTCTTT
CDR3 protein: CASRPGTTNTEAFF

clone size: NA
V gene: TRBV7-3
D gene: TRBD2
J gene: TRBJ2-1
CDR3 length: 16
CDR3 DNA: TGTGCCAGCAGCTTATATCGACTAGCGGGGGGCATTGAGCAGTTCTTC
CDR3 protein: CASSLYRLAGGIEQFF

clone size: NA
V gene: TRBV11-3
D gene: TRBD1
J gene: TRBJ2-1
CDR3 length: 13
CDR3 DNA: TGTGCCAGCAGCCCGGACAGGGGATATGAGCAGTTCTTC
CDR3 protein: CASSPDRGYEQFF

clone size: NA
V gene: TRBV15
D gene: TRBD1
J gene: TRBJ2-7
CDR3 length: 18
CDR3 DNA: TGTGCCACCAGCAGAGCCCCTGGCTGGGGACAGGGGGGCCACGAGCAGTACTTC
CDR3 protein: CATSRAPGWGQGGHEQYF

clone size: once
V gene: TRBV7-8
D gene: NA
J gene: TRBJ1-4
CDR3 length: 15
CDR3 DNA: TGTGCCAGCAGCATCAAGACCTGGCCCGGTGAAAAACTGTTTTTT
CDR3 protein: CASSIKTWPGEKLFF

clone size: NA
V gene: TRBV5-1
D gene: NA
J gene: TRBJ1-2
CDR3 length: 15
CDR3 DNA: TGCGCCAGCAGCTTGTTCCCTCATACGGTCAATGGCTACACCTTC
CDR3 protein: CASSLFPHTVNGYTF

clone size: once
V gene: TRBV4-3
D gene: TRBD1
J gene: TRBJ2-1
CDR3 length: 16
CDR3 DNA: TGCGCCAGCAGCCAAGAGGGGACAGGGGAGGACAATGAGCAGTTCTTC
CDR3 protein: CASSQEGTGEDNEQFF

clone size: NA
V gene: TRBV9
D gene: TRBD1
J gene: TRBJ2-3
CDR3 length: 15
CDR3 DNA: TGTGCCAGCAGCGTAGGGACAGGAAGCACAGATACGCAGTATTTT
CDR3 protein: CASSVGTGSTDTQYF